This TCR beta chain was documented in a study of graft-versus-host responses after intestinal transplantation. About the research overall: Those transplanted obtained multivisceral, liver-intestinal, or isolated intestinal grafts.

As to this clone: Its antigen is currently unknown.

V gave up 3 bases and J gave up 1 base, with 15 bases separating them. The germline gives CDR1 LNHDA, CDR2 SQIVND (reference sequence). The CDR3 has 16 amino acids. Clones were sequenced by immunoSEQ multiplex PCR, and TCRdb holds only the in-frame ones, with some missing. The sample lists tens of thousands of clones; around 96% were seen once. Overall study findings and caveats: Early post-transplant declines in HvG were associated with peak levels of circulating GvH clones.

The starting material was unstimulated CD8+ T cells sorted from spleen or lymph node cells, obtained before transplant. The chain links TRBV19 to TRBJ2-5, with D possibly being TRBD2 (5 bases). The sequence was collected from a human donor who was the organ donor for an intestinal transplant. The CDR3 reads CASSMESRGPQETQYF. CDR3 nucleotide sequence: TGTGCCAGTAGTATGGAAAGTAGAGGGCCCCAAGAGACCCAGTACTTC.